The present TCR beta chain was sequenced within a study of blood T cell repertoires in COVID-19. Study-wide background: The United States, Italy and Spain supplied acute and convalescent COVID-19 samples.

The ends lost 7 bases at V and 14 bases at J; junction bases unmatched: 12. The length of the CDR3 is 12 residues. Per germline, CDR1 SQVTM and CDR2 ANQGSEA. Original processing notes: Scientists estimated how many nucleated cells there were by amplifying reference gene primers. Clones were read by immunoSEQ multiplex PCR, and TCRdb kept only the in-frame ones, dropping some. The V and J calls and clone size were taken over from that table, and D and trimming were inferred from the DNA. The data hold approximately 190,000 clones, with roughly 80% observed a single time. The chain combines TRBV29-1 with TRBJ2-2, with 8 bases matching TRBD2. The sequencing sample was made of peripheral blood. This receptor was taken from a man in his sixties with acute or convalescent COVID-19. CDR3 sequence reads: CSAVREGIGLFF. In DNA, the CDR3 is TGCAGCGCCGTCCGGGAGGGGATCGGACTGTTTTTT.